One and the same sample provided the 10 T cell receptor beta chains below, sequenced in a study of blood T cell repertoires in COVID-19 (TCRdb year 2020). The library was prepared using the immunoSEQ multiplex PCR assay. As stored in TCRdb, this immuneACCESS dataset retains in-frame rearrangements with V and J assigned. A fraction of the clones does not appear; measured against another copy, unresolved V genes explain less than half of the discrepancy, and the remainder lacks a known reason. The sample table lists about 170,000 clones, approximately 80% of them with a count of one. About 12% of the sample is in the top ten clones. The material sequenced was PBMCs or T cells enriched from blood (not recorded which). Every receptor here comes from a man in his forties or fifties who had recovered from COVID-19.

This clone was picked up one time. J is TRBJ2-1 and V is TRBV7-6, with 12 bases that match TRBD1. Unmatched junction bases numbered 6, after V lost 5 bases and J lost 4 bases. Germline V gene lookup returns CDR1 SGHVS and CDR2 FNYEAQ. The CDR3 contains 16 residues. CDR3 DNA: TGTGCCAGCAGCGGACCGGGACAGGGGGCTTACAATGAGCAGTTCTTC. Residues: CASSGPGQGAYNEQFF.

This chain links TRBV3-1 (or the pseudogene TRBV3-2) with TRBJ2-3; tentative D call: TRBD2 (7 bases). The length of the CDR3 is 19 residues. V was cut by 4 bases and J by 3 bases, with 26 bases left in between. Germline-derived CDR1 and CDR2 are LGHDT and YNNKEL (reference sequence). This CDR3 is CASSPAGLMGGLGTDTQYF. The CDR3 DNA reads TGTGCCAGCAGCCCTGCCGGTTTAATGGGGGGGCTCGGGACAGATACGCAGTATTTT.

The chain links TRBV7-3 to TRBJ2-2; 11 bases are a match to TRBD1. This CDR3 is 15 amino acids long. Germline-derived CDR1 and CDR2 are SGHTA and FQGTGA. V lost 6 bases, J lost 5 bases, and 5 bases stayed unmatched. In DNA form, the CDR3 reads TGTGCCAGCAGTTTGGGACAGGGGGGAACCGGGGAGCTGTTTTTT. It encodes CASSLGQGGTGELFF.

This chain uses TRBV18 with TRBJ2-1, with 10 nucleotides matching TRBD2. CDR1 KGHSH and CDR2 LQKENI come from the germline V gene. The V segment lost 3 bases and the J segment 7 bases; nucleotides outside the gene matches: 12. This CDR3 is built from 17 residues. Written as DNA, the CDR3 is TGTGCCAGCTCACCGACCGGCTCAGCGGGGGGGAGAAATGAGCAGTTCTTC. Its protein product is CASSPTGSAGGRNEQFF.

This chain uses TRBV19 with TRBJ2-2; D is possibly TRBD1 (7 bases). The V gene lost 5 bases and the J gene lost 0 bases, with 13 bases spanning the gap. CDR1 and CDR2 from the germline V gene are LNHDA and SQIVND (reference sequence). The CDR3 spans 16 residues. CDR3 sequence (DNA): TGTGCCAGTAGTCCCAGGGGGGATCCGAACACCGGGGAGCTGTTTTTT. It specifies CASSPRGDPNTGELFF.

V usage is TRBV3-1 (or the pseudogene TRBV3-2) and J usage is TRBJ1-2; D unclear. Trimming left V 0 bases short and J 7 bases short, with 12 bases between. CDR1 LGHDT and CDR2 YNNKEL come from the germline V gene (reference sequence). The CDR3 contains 14 residues. The CDR3: CASSQDRGMGGYTF. The CDR3 region has the DNA TGTGCCAGCAGCCAAGATCGAGGGATGGGTGGCTACACCTTC.

This clone occurred once. This chain links TRBV19 with TRBJ1-1; unclear D gene. Trimming removed 5 bases from V and 10 bases from J, with 17 bases in between. Germline CDR1 reads LNHDA; CDR2 reads SQIVND (reference sequence). The CDR3 is 13 amino acids. The CDR3 protein is CASSGEIGTRAFF. As DNA, the CDR3 is TGTGCCAGTAGTGGGGAGATTGGAACGAGAGCTTTCTTT.

The chain couples TRBV5-1 to TRBJ2-7, with D possibly being TRBD1 (5 bases). CDR1 is SGHRS and CDR2 is YFSETQ in the germline V gene. V lost 1 base to trimming and J lost 6 bases, with 26 bases between them. The CDR3 runs 18 residues. CDR3 bases: TGCGCCAGCAGCTTGACCTTGCCCCTCGGGCAGGGCAAGAGCGAGCAGTACTTC. As protein: CASSLTLPLGQGKSEQYF.

The genes are TRBV19 and TRBJ1-1, with D tentatively TRBD1 (5 bases). The germline gives CDR1 LNHDA, CDR2 SQIVND (reference sequence). CDR3 length equals 13 residues. Deletions cut 3 bases from V and 1 base from J, with 6 bases between. CDR3 nucleotides: TGTGCCAGTAGTATGGGGGGGAACACTGAAGCTTTCTTT. Protein sequence: CASSMGGNTEAFF.

The J gene is TRBJ1-6, the V gene TRBV6-1; D possibly corresponds to TRBD1 (6 bases). This CDR3 spans 14 amino acids. Trimming left V 2 bases short and J 10 bases short, with 12 bases between. The germline gives CDR1 MNHNS, CDR2 SASEGT. The CDR3 loop reads CASSELQGNSPLHF. Here the CDR3 DNA reads TGTGCCAGCAGTGAACTCCAGGGGAACTCACCCCTCCACTTT.